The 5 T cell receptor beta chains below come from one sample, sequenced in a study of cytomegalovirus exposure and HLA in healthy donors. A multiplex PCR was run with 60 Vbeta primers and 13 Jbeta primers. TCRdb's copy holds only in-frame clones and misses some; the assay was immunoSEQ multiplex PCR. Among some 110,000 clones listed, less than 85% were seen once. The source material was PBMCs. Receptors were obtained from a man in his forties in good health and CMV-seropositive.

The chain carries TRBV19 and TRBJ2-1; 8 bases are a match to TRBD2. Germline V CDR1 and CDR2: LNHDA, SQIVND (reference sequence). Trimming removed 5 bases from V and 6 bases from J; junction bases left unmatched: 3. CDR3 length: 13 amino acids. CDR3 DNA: TGTGCCAGTAGTTCCGGACTAGCCAATGAGCAGTTCTTC. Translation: CASSSGLANEQFF.

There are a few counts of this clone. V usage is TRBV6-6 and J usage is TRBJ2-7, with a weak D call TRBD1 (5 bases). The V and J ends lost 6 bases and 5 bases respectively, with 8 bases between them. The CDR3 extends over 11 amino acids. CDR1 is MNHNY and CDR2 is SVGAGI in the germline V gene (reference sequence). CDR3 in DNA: TGTGCCAGCAGCAAGGGGCACGAGCAGTACTTC. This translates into CASSKGHEQYF.

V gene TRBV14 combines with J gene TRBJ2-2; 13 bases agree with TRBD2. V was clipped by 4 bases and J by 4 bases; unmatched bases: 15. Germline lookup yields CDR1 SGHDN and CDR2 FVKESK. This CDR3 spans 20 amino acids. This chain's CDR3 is CASSPGSWTSGRDPTGELFF. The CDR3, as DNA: TGTGCCAGCAGCCCGGGGAGTTGGACTAGCGGGAGAGATCCCACCGGGGAGCTGTTTTTT. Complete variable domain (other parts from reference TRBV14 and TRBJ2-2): EAGVTQFPSHSVIEKGQTVTLRCDPISGHDNLYWYRRVMGKEIKFLLHFVKESKQDESGMPNNRFLAERTGGTYSTLKVQPAELEDSGVYFCASSPGSWTSGRDPTGELFFGEGSRLTVL.

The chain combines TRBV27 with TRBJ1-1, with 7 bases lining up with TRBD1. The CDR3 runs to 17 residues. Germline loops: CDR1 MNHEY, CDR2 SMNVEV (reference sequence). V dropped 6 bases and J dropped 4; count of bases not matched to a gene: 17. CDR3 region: CASSPWGRGAGGTEAFF. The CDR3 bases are TGTGCCAGCAGCCCGTGGGGGCGGGGGGCAGGGGGCACTGAAGCTTTCTTT.

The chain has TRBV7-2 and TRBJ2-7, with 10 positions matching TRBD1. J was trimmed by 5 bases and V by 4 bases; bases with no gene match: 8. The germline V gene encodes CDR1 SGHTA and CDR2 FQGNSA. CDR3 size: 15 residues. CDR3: CASSSSGTGANEQYF. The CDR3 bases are TGTGCCAGCAGCTCCTCCGGGACAGGGGCCAACGAGCAGTACTTC.